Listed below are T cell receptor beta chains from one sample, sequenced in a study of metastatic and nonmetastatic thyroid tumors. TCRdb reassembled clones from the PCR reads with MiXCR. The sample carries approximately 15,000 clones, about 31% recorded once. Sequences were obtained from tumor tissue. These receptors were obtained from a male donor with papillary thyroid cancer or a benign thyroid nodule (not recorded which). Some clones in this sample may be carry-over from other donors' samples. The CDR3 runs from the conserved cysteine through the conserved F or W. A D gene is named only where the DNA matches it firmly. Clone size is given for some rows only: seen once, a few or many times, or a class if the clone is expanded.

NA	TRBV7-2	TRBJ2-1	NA	TGTGCCAGCAGCATGTCCGGGGGGCGGAGTGAGCAGTTCTTC	CASSMSGGRSEQFF
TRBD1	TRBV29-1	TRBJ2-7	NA	TGCAGCGTCGGCCGGGACAGGGCAGTAACCTACGAGCAGTACTTC	CSVGRDRAVTYEQYF
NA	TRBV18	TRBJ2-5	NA	TGTGCCAGCTCACCGGAGACCCAGTACTTC	CASSPETQYF
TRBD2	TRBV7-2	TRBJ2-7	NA	TGTGCCAGCAGCTTAGCGGGACTAGCGGGACCTACCTACGAGCAGTACTTC	CASSLAGLAGPTYEQYF
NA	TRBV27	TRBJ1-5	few	TGTGCCAGCAGTCCCGGTACAGTTCGGAGCAATCAGCCCCAGCATTTT	CASSPGTVRSNQPQHF
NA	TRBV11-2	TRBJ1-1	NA	TGTGCCAGCAGCTTAATTCGCGACAGGCGGAACACTGAAGCTTTCTTT	CASSLIRDRRNTEAFF
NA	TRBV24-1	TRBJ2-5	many	TGTGCCACCAGTGACCTGGACGGCCAAGAGACCCAGTACTTC	CATSDLDGQETQYF
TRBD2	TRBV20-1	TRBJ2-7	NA	TGCAGTGCTTTTTCACCGACTAGCGGGAGTCGTGGCGAGCAGTACTTC	CSAFSPTSGSRGEQYF
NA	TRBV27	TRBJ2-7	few	TGTGCCAGCAGTTTAGTCTTCACTATTCGCGAGCAGTACTTC	CASSLVFTIREQYF
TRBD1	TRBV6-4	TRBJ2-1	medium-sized	TGTGCCAGCAGTGACGGGACAGGGGGCGATGAGCAGTTCTTC	CASSDGTGGDEQFF
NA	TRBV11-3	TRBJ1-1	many	TGTGCCAGCAGCTCCCGCTTTACTGAAGCTTTCTTT	CASSSRFTEAFF
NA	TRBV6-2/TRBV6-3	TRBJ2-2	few	TGTGCCAGCAGTTTGGAGGACCCCCGTAGCGGGGAGCTGTTTTTT	CASSLEDPRSGELFF
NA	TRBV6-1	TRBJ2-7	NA	TGTGCAAGCAGTGACGCTCTGGGGGAATTCTACGAGCAGTACTTC	CASSDALGEFYEQYF
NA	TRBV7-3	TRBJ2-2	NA	TGTGCCAGCAGCTTAGGAGGGTTTGGCGGGGAGCTGTTTTTT	CASSLGGFGGELFF
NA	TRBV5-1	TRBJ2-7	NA	TGCGCCAGAAGCTCGGGACTGACGAGCTCCTACGAGGTGGACTTC	CARSSGLTSSYEVDF
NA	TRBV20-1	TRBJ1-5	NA	TGCAGTGCTAGAGTGGGGAGTCAGCCCCAGCATTTT	CSARVGSQPQHF
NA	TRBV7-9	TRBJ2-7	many	TGTGCCAGCAGCGGACACCCAGGTGGATACGAGCAGTACTTC	CASSGHPGGYEQYF
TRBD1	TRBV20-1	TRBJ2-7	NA	TGCAGTGCTAGAGGGACAGGGAACGAGCAGTACTTC	CSARGTGNEQYF
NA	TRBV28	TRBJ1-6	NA	TGTGCCAGCAGCACACCCCTCTCCAGCTCCTACAATTCACCCCTCCACTTT	CASSTPLSSSYNSPLHF
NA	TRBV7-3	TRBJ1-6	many	TGTGCCAGCAGCTTAACCATGAATTCACCCCTCCACTTT	CASSLTMNSPLHF
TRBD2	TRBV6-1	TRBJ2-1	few	TGTGCCAGCAGTCGGCTTTTGAGCGGGGATGAGCAGTTCTTC	CASSRLLSGDEQFF
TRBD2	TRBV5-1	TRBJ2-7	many	TGCGCCAGCACTTCTGGTCGGGGGGTAACCTACGAGCAGTACTTC	CASTSGRGVTYEQYF
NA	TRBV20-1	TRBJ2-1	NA	TGCAGTGCCCAACACGGGACTTTGTACAATGAGCAGTTCTTC	CSAQHGTLYNEQFF
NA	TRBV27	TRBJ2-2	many	TGTGCCAGCAGTTTAGGGATTACCGGGGAGCTGTTTTTT	CASSLGITGELFF